The 18 T cell receptor beta chains reported below all come from one sample, sequenced in a study of beta chain features in type 1 diabetes. Study-wide points: Across all four CD4+ subsets, people with type 1 diabetes showed modestly shorter TCRB CDR3s.

The study reverse transcribed the entire isolated RNA, so it sequenced expressed TCRB transcripts. Method: immunoSEQ multiplex PCR; TCRdb's copy keeps in-frame clones and lacks some. Of 550,000 to 850,000 clones in the sample, 13% were seen once. These TCRs are of unknown antigen specificity. Sequencing was carried out using naive CD4+ T cells from blood. These receptors were collected from a man aged 18 to 30 with type 1 diabetes.

This clone was seen only a few times. This chain connects TRBV21-1 to TRBJ2-5; the table's TRBD2 call for D was not verified on the DNA. TRBV21-1 corresponds to a pseudogene. CDR3 length: 16 amino acids. The CDR3 is CASPGTSGAYQETQYF. CDR3 DNA sequence: TGTGCCAGCCCCGGGACTAGCGGGGCCTACCAAGAGACCCAGTACTTC.

This chain joins TRBV30 and TRBJ1-1; D perhaps matches TRBD1 (6 bases). Trimming took off 3 bases at V and 1 base at J, with 12 bases between the two ends. This CDR3 comprises 14 residues. The germline gives CDR1 GTSNPN, CDR2 SVGIG (reference sequence). CDR3 nucleotides: TGTGCCTGGAGCGTTTGGACAGAGAACACTGAAGCTTTCTTT. Amino acids: CAWSVWTENTEAFF.

CDR3: CASSYLGQSSGANVLTF. The CDR3 DNA follows: TGTGCCAGCAGTTATTTAGGGCAAAGCTCTGGGGCCAACGTCCTGACTTTC. The rearrangement links TRBV7-9 to TRBJ2-6; D remains ambiguous. Germline-derived CDR1 and CDR2 are SEHNR and FQNEAQ (reference sequence). The CDR3 is made up of 17 amino acids. Trimming took 6 bases from V and 0 from J, leaving 15 bases between them.

This clone was observed a handful of times. The chain recombines TRBV21-1 with TRBJ2-7; the table's D gene call, TRBD2, was not cross checked with the DNA. TRBV21-1 is classified as a pseudogene. The CDR3 has 13 amino acids. CDR3 loop: CASSIRRGGEQYF. The CDR3 DNA is TGTGCCAGCAGCATTAGGAGGGGTGGCGAGCAGTACTTC.

The chain joins TRBV7-2 to TRBJ1-1, with a weak D call TRBD1 (5 bases). Trimming pared 5 bases from V and 10 bases from J, leaving 14 bases between. The CDR3 covers 12 residues. Germline V gene lookup returns CDR1 SGHTA and CDR2 FQGNSA. The CDR3 reads CASSAGPGLAFF. Here the CDR3 DNA reads TGTGCCAGCAGCGCGGGACCAGGGTTAGCTTTCTTT.

This clone has only a few counts. This chain connects TRBV6-5 to TRBJ1-5; the match to TRBD1 covers 8 bases. J gave up 2 bases and V 8 bases, and 5 bases lay outside the gene matches. Germline V gives CDR1 MNHEY, CDR2 SVGAGI. The CDR3 runs 14 residues. The CDR3 loop reads CASRSGQGNQPQHF. The DNA for the CDR3 is TGTGCCAGCCGTTCGGGACAGGGCAATCAGCCCCAGCATTTT.

This clone has only a few counts. The V and J genes are TRBV18 and TRBJ2-3, with a possible D match to TRBD2 (6 bases). The germline V gene encodes CDR1 KGHSH and CDR2 LQKENI. Trimming took off 4 bases at V and 4 bases at J, with 9 bases between the two ends. This CDR3 is 13 amino acids long. The CDR3 sequence: CASSLGGPDTQYF. CDR3 in DNA: TGTGCCAGCTCACTGGGGGGTCCAGATACGCAGTATTTT.

This chain connects TRBV5-1 to TRBJ2-7; D not certain. Trimming left V 0 bases short and J 0 bases short, with 10 bases between. There are 15 residues in the CDR3. From germline, CDR1 is SGHRS and CDR2 YFSETQ. The CDR3 region has the DNA TGCGCCAGCAGCTTGGGGCCCGCGAGCTCCTACGAGCAGTACTTC. The encoded protein is CASSLGPASSYEQYF.

This clone was counted between two and nine times. The DNA of the CDR3 is TGTGCCAGCAGTTCTTTTATGAACACTGAAGCTTTCTTT. Protein: CASSSFMNTEAFF. The chain couples TRBV2 to TRBJ1-1, with no clear D. In germline, CDR1 is SNHLY, CDR2 FYNNEI. The CDR3 totals 13 residues. Deletions cut 5 bases from V and 0 bases from J, with 7 bases between. Combining the CDR3 with reference TRBV2 and TRBJ1-1 gives the whole variable domain EPEVTQTPSHQVTQMGQEVILRCVPISNHLYFYWYRQILGQKVEFLVSFYNNEISEKSEIFDDQFSVERPDGSNFTLKIRSTKLEDSAMYFCASSSFMNTEAFFGQGTRLTVV.

This chain links TRBV7-2 with TRBJ1-2; D is perhaps TRBD1 (6 bases). The CDR3 has 14 residues. V gave up 5 bases and J gave up 2 bases, with 12 bases separating them. The V gene's germline CDR1 is SGHTA and CDR2 FQGNSA. The CDR3 DNA reads as TGTGCCAGCAGCCGACCGGGACACAACTATGGCTACACCTTC. Translation gives CASSRPGHNYGYTF. Combining the CDR3 with reference TRBV7-2 and TRBJ1-2 gives the whole variable domain GAGVSQSPSNKVTEKGKDVELRCDPISGHTALYWYRQSLGQGLEFLIYFQGNSAPDKSGLPSDRFSAERTGGSVSTLTIQRTQQEDSAVYLCASSRPGHNYGYTFGSGTRLTVV.

In this sample, this clone turned up a few times. The gene calls are TRBV30 and TRBJ2-1, with D hard to call. The V end lost 2 bases, the J end lost 4 bases, and 3 bases lay between the germline ends. Germline V gene lookup returns CDR1 GTSNPN and CDR2 SVGIG (reference sequence). The CDR3 spans 11 residues. The CDR3 coding sequence is TGTGCCTGGAGTCAATACAATGAGCAGTTCTTC. Translated: CAWSQYNEQFF.

This clone has more than one count but fewer than ten. The V gene is TRBV29-1, the J gene TRBJ2-1, with 11 bases aligning to TRBD1. V lost 6 bases to trimming and J lost 6 bases; unmatched junction nucleotides: 13. The CDR3 has 16 residues. Germline V CDR1 and CDR2: SQVTM, ANQGSEA. The CDR3 protein is CSVGEGDRGFGNEQFF. The CDR3, as DNA: TGCAGCGTCGGAGAGGGGGACAGGGGGTTTGGCAATGAGCAGTTCTTC.

This clone showed up just a few times. The chain uses TRBV30 and TRBJ2-7, with a tentative D call TRBD1 (6 bases). This CDR3 region has 12 residues. Trimming removed 5 bases from V and 2 bases from J, with 10 bases in between. Germline V gene sequence: CDR1 GTSNPN, CDR2 SVGIG (reference sequence). This chain's CDR3 is CAWQGHPYEQYF. As DNA, the CDR3 is TGTGCCTGGCAGGGACACCCCTACGAGCAGTACTTC.

A few counts support this clone. The chain has TRBV15 and TRBJ1-6; 7 bases line up with TRBD1. Germline CDR1 LNHNV, CDR2 YYDKDF (reference sequence). There are 16 residues in the CDR3. J gave up 5 bases and V 5 bases, and 9 bases lay outside the gene matches. This CDR3 is CATSGQTGRNNSPLHF. The CDR3 DNA sequence: TGTGCCACCAGCGGCCAGACAGGGCGGAATAATTCACCCCTCCACTTT.

This chain joins TRBV19 and TRBJ1-1, with D unresolved. In germline, CDR1 is LNHDA, CDR2 SQIVND (reference sequence). V lost 3 bases and J 5 bases, leaving 19 bases between the germline ends. This CDR3 spans 16 amino acids. The CDR3 region is CASSMRRETSRTEAFF. For the CDR3, the DNA is TGTGCCAGTAGTATGCGGAGGGAGACAAGTAGGACTGAAGCTTTCTTT.

In its sample, this clone was seen a few times. The chain employs TRBV19 and TRBJ2-1, with 9 bases matching TRBD1. CDR1 LNHDA and CDR2 SQIVND come from the germline V gene (reference sequence). This CDR3 has 16 residues. V was pared by 4 bases and J by 0 bases, with 4 bases of the junction left unmatched. The CDR3 DNA follows: TGTGCCAGTAGTACCGTGACAGGGGGCTCCTACAATGAGCAGTTCTTC. Translation: CASSTVTGGSYNEQFF. Variable domain in full (rest from reference TRBV19 and TRBJ2-1): DGGITQSPKYLFRKEGQNVTLSCEQNLNHDAMYWYRQDPGQGLRLIYYSQIVNDFQKGDIAEGYSVSREKKESFPLTVTSAQKNPTAFYLCASSTVTGGSYNEQFFGPGTRLTVL.

V and J are TRBV5-6 and TRBJ2-6; D is perhaps TRBD2 (6 bases). The CDR3 contains 17 residues. The V end lost 9 bases, the J end lost 0 bases, and 19 bases lay between the germline ends. Germline V CDR1 and CDR2: SGHDT, YYEEEE. As DNA, the CDR3 is TGTGCCACCCACCCTACAACCGGGAGCTCTGGGGCCAACGTCCTGACTTTC. Residues: CATHPTTGSSGANVLTF. The full variable domain, with the rest looked up from reference TRBV5-6 and TRBJ2-6, is DAGVTQSPTHLIKTRGQQVTLRCSPKSGHDTVSWYQQALGQGPQFIFQYYEEEERQRGNFPDRFSGHQFPNYSSELNVNALLLGDSALYLCATHPTTGSSGANVLTFGAGSRLTVL.

The chain carries TRBV5-1 and TRBJ2-5, with D possibly TRBD2 on 6 matching bases. Germline CDR1 is SGHRS and CDR2 is YFSETQ. The V end lost 0 bases, the J end lost 5 bases, and 11 bases lay between the germline ends. The CDR3 runs to 14 residues. CDR3 nucleotides: TGCGCCAGCAGCTTGGTGGGCGGGGACGAGACCCAGTACTTC. This gives the protein CASSLVGGDETQYF.